This is a list of T cell receptor beta chains from one sample in a study of blood T cell repertoires in COVID-19. Libraries were prepared by immunoSEQ multiplex PCR; TCRdb keeps only in-frame clonotypes and omits some of them. The table shows 45,000 to 65,000 clones, with around 81% occurring only once. Sequenced material: peripheral blood. These TCRs come from an elderly woman with COVID-19, enrolled during active disease. Both conserved end residues are part of each CDR3. The order of the fields is J gene, V gene, clone size, D gene, CDR3 protein, CDR3 DNA. The D gene is left open where the match is weak. Expanded clones get a size class; other rows say once, few or many, or leave the size out.

J: TRBJ1-3; V: TRBV18; size: medium-sized; D: .; CDR3: CASSPPGLISGNTIYF; DNA: TGTGCCAGCTCACCACCGGGACTCATCTCTGGAAACACCATATATTTT
J: TRBJ1-1; V: TRBV11-3; size: .; D: .; CDR3: CASSLGKNTEAFF; DNA: TGTGCCAGCAGCTTGGGCAAGAACACTGAAGCTTTCTTT
J: TRBJ2-7; V: TRBV7-9; size: .; D: .; CDR3: CASSSSLEYYEQYF; DNA: TGTGCCAGCAGCTCGTCACTCGAATACTACGAGCAGTACTTC
J: TRBJ1-5; V: TRBV16; size: .; D: .; CDR3: CASSQSVGASNQPQHF; DNA: TGTGCCAGCAGCCAATCTGTGGGGGCAAGCAATCAGCCCCAGCATTTT
J: TRBJ1-1; V: TRBV27; size: .; D: .; CDR3: CATSAGVVSFF; DNA: TGTGCCACCTCCGCGGGAGTGGTATCTTTCTTT
J: TRBJ2-3; V: TRBV27; size: .; D: TRBD2; CDR3: CASSSSGSMTDTQYF; DNA: TGTGCCAGCAGTTCTAGCGGGAGTATGACAGATACGCAGTATTTT
J: TRBJ2-7; V: TRBV2; size: .; D: TRBD1; CDR3: CASSGTGTGLREQYF; DNA: TGTGCCAGCAGTGGAACCGGGACAGGGTTACGCGAGCAGTACTTC
J: TRBJ2-1; V: TRBV9; size: .; D: TRBD2; CDR3: CASSVEGLADYNEQFF; DNA: TGTGCCAGCAGCGTAGAAGGACTAGCGGACTACAATGAGCAGTTCTTC
J: TRBJ1-4; V: TRBV30; size: .; D: .; CDR3: CAWSGGGLKEKLFF; DNA: TGTGCCTGGAGCGGCGGGGGGTTAAAGGAAAAACTGTTTTTT
J: TRBJ2-3; V: TRBV7-9; size: .; D: TRBD2; CDR3: CASSLGGAGGHTQYF; DNA: TGTGCCAGCAGCTTAGGCGGAGCGGGAGGGCATACGCAGTATTTT
J: TRBJ1-6; V: TRBV2; size: .; D: TRBD1; CDR3: CASRYGTAYNSPLHF; DNA: TGTGCCAGCAGATACGGGACAGCCTATAATTCACCCCTCCACTTT
J: TRBJ1-2; V: TRBV30; size: .; D: .; CDR3: CAWKKGGYTF; DNA: TGTGCCTGGAAGAAGGGGGGCTACACCTTC
J: TRBJ2-3; V: TRBV3-1/TRBV3-2; size: .; D: TRBD2; CDR3: CASSPGTSGDTQYF; DNA: TGTGCCAGCAGCCCAGGGACTAGCGGAGATACGCAGTATTTT
J: TRBJ2-5; V: TRBV24-1; size: .; D: .; CDR3: CATKDREGTQYF; DNA: TGTGCCACCAAGGACAGGGAGGGGACCCAGTACTTC
J: TRBJ1-2; V: TRBV28; size: .; D: TRBD1; CDR3: CASSSPGPGGNYGYTF; DNA: TGTGCCAGCAGTTCCCCAGGCCCAGGGGGCAACTATGGCTACACCTTC
J: TRBJ2-7; V: TRBV7-9; size: .; D: TRBD2; CDR3: CASSFGTSGSTVNEQYF; DNA: TGTGCCAGCAGCTTCGGAACTAGCGGGAGTACGGTAAACGAGCAGTACTTC
J: TRBJ2-3; V: TRBV7-2; size: .; D: TRBD2; CDR3: CASSKGLAGSTDTQYF; DNA: TGTGCCAGCAGCAAGGGACTAGCGGGGAGCACAGATACGCAGTATTTT
J: TRBJ2-2; V: TRBV7-3; size: .; D: .; CDR3: CASSPDPGTGELFF; DNA: TGTGCCAGCAGCCCAGATCCAGGGACCGGGGAGCTGTTTTTT
J: TRBJ1-5; V: TRBV19; size: .; D: .; CDR3: CASKKTENSNQPQHF; DNA: TGTGCCAGTAAGAAGACAGAAAATAGCAATCAGCCCCAGCATTTT
J: TRBJ2-7; V: TRBV12-1; size: once; D: .; CDR3: CASSPGGYFSYEQYF; DNA: TGTGCCAGCAGCCCAGGGGGGTATTTCTCCTACGAGCAGTACTTC
J: TRBJ1-4; V: TRBV27; size: few; D: TRBD1; CDR3: CASSYRQGGQEKLFF; DNA: TGTGCCAGCAGTTACCGACAGGGCGGGCAAGAAAAACTGTTTTTT
J: TRBJ1-4; V: TRBV27; size: .; D: .; CDR3: CASSSNGVGKLFF; DNA: TGTGCCAGCAGTTCCAACGGGGTGGGAAAACTGTTTTTT
J: TRBJ1-2; V: TRBV4-1; size: .; D: .; CDR3: CASSPSPSPTARYGYTF; DNA: TGCGCCAGCAGCCCTTCCCCGAGCCCGACAGCCCGGTATGGCTACACCTTC
J: TRBJ2-7; V: TRBV7-3; size: .; D: .; CDR3: CASSLTGVGEQYF; DNA: TGTGCCAGCAGCTTAACGGGAGTGGGCGAGCAGTACTTC
J: TRBJ2-7; V: TRBV7-8; size: .; D: TRBD2; CDR3: CASSLLAGGYEQYF; DNA: TGTGCCAGCAGCTTATTAGCGGGAGGTTACGAGCAGTACTTC
J: TRBJ2-5; V: TRBV5-3; size: .; D: .; CDR3: CARSRGGETQYF; DNA: TGTGCCAGAAGCCGTGGCGGGGAGACCCAGTACTTC
J: TRBJ2-7; V: TRBV4-1; size: .; D: TRBD2; CDR3: CASSQGRGRSSYEQYF; DNA: TGCGCCAGCAGCCAGGGGCGCGGGAGGAGTTCCTACGAGCAGTACTTC
J: TRBJ1-2; V: TRBV2; size: .; D: TRBD1; CDR3: CASSNSGGYGYTF; DNA: TGTGCCAGCAGCAACTCAGGGGGTTATGGCTACACCTTC
J: TRBJ2-4; V: TRBV27; size: .; D: TRBD2; CDR3: CASSSRTSGSINIQYF; DNA: TGTGCCAGCAGTTCGAGGACTAGCGGGAGTATAAACATTCAGTACTTC
J: TRBJ1-5; V: TRBV24-1; size: .; D: TRBD1; CDR3: CATSDGTDFNDPQHF; DNA: TGTGCCACCAGTGACGGGACAGATTTTAATGATCCCCAGCATTTT
J: TRBJ2-1; V: TRBV19; size: .; D: TRBD2; CDR3: CASRPRREGISRNEQFF; DNA: TGTGCCAGTAGGCCTCGGCGGGAGGGCATTTCGAGGAATGAGCAGTTCTTC
J: TRBJ2-1; V: TRBV6-1; size: .; D: .; CDR3: CASSEGSGSTYNEQFF; DNA: TGTGCCAGCAGTGAAGGCAGCGGGTCTACCTACAATGAGCAGTTCTTC
J: TRBJ2-7; V: TRBV6-5; size: .; D: .; CDR3: CASSYSGLTAYEQYF; DNA: TGTGCCAGCAGTTATTCGGGACTGACTGCATACGAGCAGTACTTC
J: TRBJ2-1; V: TRBV19; size: .; D: TRBD2; CDR3: CASSIGGLAENNEQFF; DNA: TGTGCCAGTAGTATTGGCGGGCTAGCGGAGAACAATGAGCAGTTCTTC
J: TRBJ1-3; V: TRBV7-9; size: few; D: TRBD1; CDR3: CASSKQGASGNTIYF; DNA: TGTGCCAGCAGCAAACAGGGGGCGAGTGGAAACACCATATATTTT
J: TRBJ1-2; V: TRBV3-1/TRBV3-2; size: .; D: .; CDR3: CASSQGNRPPGYGYTF; DNA: TGTGCCAGCAGCCAAGGAAACAGGCCCCCGGGCTATGGCTACACCTTC
J: TRBJ2-3; V: TRBV6-6; size: .; D: .; CDR3: CASSSFGGGLGTQYF; DNA: TGTGCCAGCAGCTCCTTTGGAGGAGGGTTAGGTACGCAGTATTTT
J: TRBJ2-7; V: TRBV5-1; size: once; D: TRBD2; CDR3: CASSLGPAGGLRDF; DNA: TGCGCCAGCAGCTTGGGTCCAGCGGGAGGACTAAGGGACTTC
J: TRBJ1-2; V: TRBV18; size: .; D: TRBD1; CDR3: CASSPRQGVFNYGYTF; DNA: TGTGCCAGCTCACCCCGACAGGGGGTATTTAACTATGGCTACACCTTC
J: TRBJ2-3; V: TRBV30; size: .; D: .; CDR3: CARGQGAGVDTQYF; DNA: TGTGCCCGAGGGCAGGGGGCGGGGGTGGATACGCAGTATTTT
J: TRBJ2-1; V: TRBV6-4; size: .; D: .; CDR3: CASSEEGGFYNEQFF; DNA: TGTGCCAGCAGTGAGGAGGGCGGATTCTACAATGAGCAGTTCTTC
J: TRBJ2-7; V: TRBV20-1; size: .; D: .; CDR3: CSASRESYEQYF; DNA: TGCAGTGCTAGTAGGGAGTCCTACGAGCAGTACTTC
J: TRBJ2-1; V: TRBV11-3; size: few; D: TRBD2; CDR3: CASSLDVLAGAGEQFF; DNA: TGTGCCAGCAGCTTAGATGTACTAGCGGGAGCCGGTGAGCAGTTCTTC
J: TRBJ2-7; V: TRBV10-3; size: .; D: TRBD2; CDR3: CATGTSGSSGEQYF; DNA: TGTGCCACAGGGACTAGCGGGAGCTCGGGCGAGCAGTACTTC
J: TRBJ1-1; V: TRBV9; size: .; D: .; CDR3: CASSARDGRNTEAFF; DNA: TGTGCCAGCAGCGCTCGGGACGGGAGGAACACTGAAGCTTTCTTT
J: TRBJ2-1; V: TRBV3-1/TRBV3-2; size: .; D: .; CDR3: CASSQSPSEQFF; DNA: TGTGCCAGCAGCCAGTCACCGAGCGAGCAGTTCTTC
J: TRBJ1-2; V: TRBV18; size: .; D: .; CDR3: CASSTGQGNYGYTF; DNA: TGTGCCAGCTCTACCGGTCAGGGTAACTATGGCTACACCTTC
J: TRBJ2-5; V: TRBV5-8; size: .; D: .; CDR3: CASWGGWYQETQYF; DNA: TGTGCCAGCTGGGGAGGTTGGTACCAAGAGACCCAGTACTTC
J: TRBJ1-2; V: TRBV3-1/TRBV3-2; size: .; D: .; CDR3: CASRRTGELDGYTF; DNA: TGTGCCAGCAGAAGGACGGGGGAATTGGATGGCTACACCTTC
J: TRBJ2-2; V: TRBV28; size: few; D: TRBD2; CDR3: CASSPQREGLTGELFF; DNA: TGTGCCAGCAGTCCCCAGCGGGAGGGCCTAACCGGGGAGCTGTTTTTT
J: TRBJ1-4; V: TRBV27; size: .; D: .; CDR3: CASSPGGKEKLFF; DNA: TGTGCCAGCAGCCCTGGAGGAAAGGAAAAACTGTTTTTT